Following are 23 T cell receptor beta chains from one sample sequenced in a study of T-cell memory formation after mild COVID-19. TCRdb redid the calling of the 5' RACE reads with MiXCR, one entry per CDR3 protein. This sample carries about 190,000 distinct CDR3 sequences, approximately 20% of them seen once, and the ten largest clones take roughly 2.3%. Sequencing was performed on PBMCs or a T cell subset sorted from them (not recorded which). The receptors here all came from an adult woman who had mild COVID-19 (a few samples of this study predate the infection). Cell type and time point are not known.

This clonotype has only a few counts. CDR3 residues: CAISTPGTESNYGYTF. The CDR3 coding sequence is TGCGCCATTTCAACCCCCGGGACAGAATCTAACTATGGCTACACCTTC. This rearrangement joins TRBV4-1 to TRBJ1-2; TRBD1 aligns across 7 bases. CDR3 size: 16 residues. Losses at the gene ends were 10 bases for V and 0 bases for J; bases not matched to a gene: 14. CDR1 is MGHRA and CDR2 is YSYEKL in the germline V gene.

As concerns this clonotype: An end of the junction does not agree with germline; a read error may underlie this. The genes are TRBV28 and TRBJ2-6; the D gene could be TRBD1 or TRBD2 (5 bases each). Germline CDR1 MDHEN, CDR2 SYDVKM. The CDR3 has 15 residues. The CDR3 protein is CASSLYSSGANVMTF. CDR3 DNA: TGTGCCAGCAGTTTATATAGCTCCGGGGCCAACGTCATGACTTTC.

This clonotype appeared a few times. The chain links TRBV5-1 to TRBJ2-7; D is possibly TRBD1 or TRBD2 (5 bases each). This CDR3 has 14 residues. Looked up from germline, CDR1 is SGHRS and CDR2 is YFSETQ. Trimming took off 0 bases at V and 2 bases at J, with 9 bases between the two ends. The CDR3 nucleotides read TGCGCCAGCAGCTTGGGAGGGACCGCCTACGAGCAGTACTTC. Protein: CASSLGGTAYEQYF. The entire variable domain, with the rest obtained from reference TRBV5-1 and TRBJ2-7, is as follows: KAGVTQTPRYLIKTRGQQVTLSCSPISGHRSVSWYQQTPGQGLQFLFEYFSETQRNKGNFPGRFSGRQFSNSRSEMNVSTLELGDSALYLCASSLGGTAYEQYFGPGTRLTVT.

This clonotype came up a few times. The rearrangement joins TRBV27 to TRBJ2-7; the D is unclear. Trimming cost V 7 bases and J 2 bases, with 18 bases left between them. CDR1 and CDR2 (germline): MNHEY, SMNVEV (reference sequence). The CDR3 covers 15 residues. CDR3 bases: TGTGCCAGCATCACCGGGTCCTCATGGACCTACGAGCAGTACTTC. Translation gives CASITGSSWTYEQYF.

This clonotype was observed a few times. This rearrangement joins TRBV7-9 to TRBJ1-6, with D perhaps matching TRBD1 (5 bases). Germline assignment: CDR1 SEHNR and CDR2 FQNEAQ (reference sequence). V was pared by 1 base and J by 7 bases, with 17 bases between. CDR3 size: 17 residues. CDR3 sequence: CASSLDRWLGGNSPLHF. DNA of the CDR3: TGTGCCAGCAGCTTAGACCGATGGCTGGGGGGGAATTCACCCCTCCACTTT.

This clonotype has a count of ten or more. The rearrangement links TRBV20-1 to TRBJ2-5; D remains ambiguous. This CDR3 has 11 amino acids. CDR1 is DFQATT and CDR2 is SNEGSKA in the germline V gene (reference sequence). Trimming took 1 base from V and 4 from J, leaving 4 bases between them. The CDR3 coding sequence is TGCAGTGCTAGAGTACGAGAGACCCAGTACTTC. Translated, it gives CSARVRETQYF.

The table lists this clonotype with many counts. This chain links TRBV2 with TRBJ2-1; 7 bases match TRBD2. CDR1 is SNHLY and CDR2 is FYNNEI in the germline V gene. V shed 0 bases, J shed 7 bases, and the junction held 12 bases outside the gene matches. The CDR3 is made up of 17 amino acids. In nucleotides, the CDR3 is TGTGCCAGCAGTGAAGCGGTCTACGGGAGGAAGAAAAATGAGCAGTTCTTC. This translates into CASSEAVYGRKKNEQFF.

There are a few counts of this clonotype. This chain links TRBV18 with TRBJ2-5, with TRBD1 matching 8 bases. Looked up from germline, CDR1 is KGHSH and CDR2 is LQKENI. This CDR3 region has 15 residues. V trimming: 4 bases; J trimming: 4 bases; junction bases outside the gene matches: 8. The CDR3 here is CASSQDRAMGETQYF. In DNA form, the CDR3 reads TGTGCCAGCTCACAGGACAGGGCTATGGGAGAGACCCAGTACTTC.

There are many counts of this clonotype. The chain uses TRBV20-1 and TRBJ2-5; D not resolved. The V gene's germline CDR1 is DFQATT and CDR2 SNEGSKA (reference sequence). Trimming shortened V by 3 bases and J by 5 bases, and 16 bases separated the two germline ends. This CDR3 comprises 14 residues. This CDR3 is CSASSPILTETQYF. The DNA of the CDR3 is TGCAGTGCTAGTTCTCCTATACTTACGGAGACCCAGTACTTC.

This clonotype has a count of ten or more. V and J are TRBV21-1 and TRBJ2-7; the table gives TRBD1 as D, unverified against the DNA. TRBV21-1 is marked as a pseudogene. This CDR3 is built from 12 residues. This CDR3 is CASIRDSYEQYF. The CDR3 DNA reads as TGTGCCAGCATACGGGATTCCTACGAGCAGTACTTC.

The J gene is TRBJ1-5, the V gene TRBV10-3, with 7 bases that match TRBD1. Unmatched junction bases numbered 8, after V lost 4 bases and J lost 5 bases. From germline, CDR1 is ENHRY and CDR2 SYGVKD. CDR3 size: 15 residues. The CDR3 here is CAISVTGTADQPQHF. Written as DNA, the CDR3 is TGTGCCATCAGTGTAACCGGGACAGCAGATCAGCCCCAGCATTTT.

This clonotype showed up many times. This sequence joins TRBV11-2 and TRBJ1-1; D gene uncertain. The CDR3 extends over 13 amino acids. Germline V CDR1 and CDR2: SGHAT, FQNNGV. V gave up 2 bases and J gave up 4 bases, with 8 bases separating them. The CDR3 loop is CASSLYGGTEAFF. CDR3 in DNA: TGTGCCAGCAGCTTATACGGAGGCACTGAAGCTTTCTTT.

This clonotype came up a few times. The chain recombines TRBV18 with TRBJ2-7; no definite D call. The V end lost 5 bases, the J end lost 4 bases, and 15 bases lay between the germline ends. CDR1 is KGHSH and CDR2 is LQKENI in the germline V gene. CDR3 length: 14 residues. In DNA, the CDR3 is TGTGCCAGCTCAAATATAGGCTCTGCATACGAGCAGTACTTC. Its translation: CASSNIGSAYEQYF.

The rearrangement links TRBV18 to TRBJ1-1; D gene ambiguous. This CDR3 spans 14 amino acids. Trimming stripped 4 bases from V and 0 bases from J, with 9 bases between. Germline V gives CDR1 KGHSH, CDR2 LQKENI. CDR3 DNA sequence: TGTGCCAGCTCACATCCCGGAATGAACACTGAAGCTTTCTTT. Translated: CASSHPGMNTEAFF.

This clonotype showed up just a few times. The chain links TRBV7-6 to TRBJ2-2; D gene ambiguous. V lost 7 bases to trimming and J lost 6 bases, with 15 bases between them. This CDR3 contains 14 residues. CDR1 and CDR2 (germline): SGHVS, FNYEAQ. In DNA form, the CDR3 reads TGTGCCAGCATCTCTTCGGCGGTCCCCGGGGAGCTGTTTTTT. This encodes CASISSAVPGELFF.

This clonotype was seen only a few times. The rearrangement uses TRBV3-1 and TRBJ1-5; D is perhaps TRBD1 (5 bases). CDR1 and CDR2 from the germline V gene are LGHDT and YNNKEL (reference sequence). Trimming cost V 1 base and J 7 bases, with 8 bases left between them. CDR3 length: 13 amino acids. The CDR3 bases are TGTGCCAGCAGCCAAGGGGAGGGGCAGCCCCAGCATTTT. As protein: CASSQGEGQPQHF.

The CDR3 sequence is CASSESREQYF. The CDR3 region has the DNA TGTGCCAGCAGTGAGTCTCGAGAGCAGTACTTC. The chain has TRBV2 and TRBJ2-7; D is uncertain. From germline, CDR1 is SNHLY and CDR2 FYNNEI. This CDR3 comprises 11 residues. Between the trimmed V and J ends, which lost 3 bases and 7 bases, there was a span of 7 bases.

There are a few counts of this clonotype. The rearrangement joins TRBV4-1 to TRBJ1-3, with D uncertain. Germline values: CDR1 MGHRA, CDR2 YSYEKL. The CDR3 extends over 16 amino acids. Deletions cut 1 base from V and 0 bases from J, with 10 bases between. In DNA form, the CDR3 reads TGCGCCAGCAGCCAAGTACAGCGGAACTCTGGAAACACCATATATTTT. Residues: CASSQVQRNSGNTIYF.

The table lists this clonotype with a few counts. CDR3 bases: TGTGCCAGCAGCCAAGATATCCGGGACAGGGCGGGTGGCTACACCTTC. Translating gives CASSQDIRDRAGGYTF. The chain recombines TRBV4-2 with TRBJ1-2; 9 bases match TRBD1. The CDR3 consists of 16 residues. The V gene's germline CDR1 is LGHNA and CDR2 YNFKEQ. Trimming at V came to 0 bases and at J to 7 bases, leaving 9 bases not matched to a gene.

There are many counts of this clonotype. This chain connects TRBV5-6 to TRBJ2-3; D is unclear. The germline V and J ends were trimmed by 2 bases and 2 bases, with 6 bases remaining between them. CDR3 length: 13 residues. In germline, CDR1 is SGHDT, CDR2 YYEEEE. The CDR3 here is CASSFRPTDTQYF. The CDR3 DNA reads as TGTGCCAGCAGCTTTCGTCCCACAGATACGCAGTATTTT.

The genes are TRBV5-1 and TRBJ2-7; 8 bases map to TRBD1. This CDR3 spans 14 amino acids. Germline CDR1 SGHRS, CDR2 YFSETQ. Germline trimming cut 4 bases from V and 2 bases from J; bases unmatched to any gene: 5. In DNA form, the CDR3 reads TGCGCCAGCAGCACTGGACAGGGCACCTACGAGCAGTACTTC. This sequence encodes CASSTGQGTYEQYF.

The V and J genes are TRBV9 and TRBJ2-3; unclear D gene. This CDR3 is 16 amino acids long. Trimming cost V 0 bases and J 1 base, with 12 bases left between them. CDR1 SGDLS and CDR2 YYNGEE come from the germline V gene. The CDR3 DNA is TGTGCCAGCAGCGTAGCGGGCAGTAGGGGCACAGATACGCAGTATTTT. Translated: CASSVAGSRGTDTQYF.

This chain joins TRBV25-1 and TRBJ1-5; tentative D call: TRBD1 (6 bases). This CDR3 region has 15 residues. Germline V gives CDR1 MGHDK, CDR2 SYGVNS. Trimming stripped 3 bases from V and 4 bases from J, with 13 bases between. The CDR3 DNA reads TGTGCCAGCAGTGAGAGGGGGAGAGGGAATCAGCCCCAGCATTTT. Translating gives CASSERGRGNQPQHF.